What follows is one T cell receptor beta chain and its context. What it binds is unknown. This entry is derived from a study of PD-1 blockade in classical Hodgkin lymphoma. Study-wide results and caveats: While CD8+ TCR diversity did not rise significantly by C4D1, CD4+ TCR diversity did. The study found complete responders had baseline diversity similar to newly diagnosed patients. Whatever underlies the repertoire differences (possibly disease activity or prior therapy) remains undefined. Reports described newly diagnosed patients as having lower baseline TCR diversity than healthy donors.

Clones were read by immunoSEQ multiplex PCR, and TCRdb kept only the in-frame ones, dropping some. The repertoire has roughly 140,000 clones, 78% of them found once; the top ten carry approximately 9.6%. Each and every patient relapsed after autologous stem cell transplantation, and patients got differing brentuximab vedotin exposure. Germline lookup yields CDR1 SEHNR and CDR2 FQNEAQ (reference sequence). This CDR3 has 15 amino acids. The TCR sequence derives from a human donor with classical Hodgkin lymphoma. The rearrangement links TRBV7-9 to TRBJ2-5, with a possible D match to TRBD1 (6 bases). The J call is uncertain, as TRBJ2-7 better fits the DNA end. The specimen comprised peripheral blood mononuclear cells (PBMCs), sampled before the second cycle of nivolumab. The CDR3 coding sequence is TGTGCCAGCAGCCGAGGGGGACAAACCTCCTACGAGCAGTACTTC. Its translation: CASSRGGQTSYEQYF.